This TCR beta chain was documented in a study of STAT5B mutations in CD4+ large granular lymphocyte leukemia. CDR1 is ENHRY and CDR2 is SYGVKD in the germline V gene. V was clipped by 3 bases and J by 1 base, with 9 bases between them. The CDR3 totals 14 residues. Overall study results and limits: The CD4+ versus CD8+ T-LGLL clonality difference may reflect limited sample size.

With respect to this clone: Its antigen remains unidentified.

The survey-level immunoSEQ assay was used. How the authors handled the data: A productive frequency of 2.59 x 10-5 was the lowest detectable. Sequencing used immunoSEQ multiplex PCR; TCRdb keeps in-frame clones, though not all of them. That table is the source of V, J and clone size, and D and trimming were worked out from the DNA. The table records 30,000 to 40,000 clones, 88% of them present only once. Sequencing was carried out using CD4+ T cells from blood buffy coats. The gene calls are TRBV10-3 and TRBJ1-1; D gene ambiguous. The sequence was obtained from a human donor in good health. Here the CDR3 reads CAISDWQKNTEAFF. Written as DNA, the CDR3 is TGTGCCATCAGTGATTGGCAGAAGAACACTGAAGCTTTCTTT.